These T cell receptor beta chains were read from a single sample in a study of blood T cell repertoires in COVID-19. Produced via immunoSEQ multiplex PCR; TCRdb's table is partial and in-frame only. The table includes around 200,000 clones, roughly nine tenths detected once. Sequences were obtained from PBMCs or T cells enriched from blood (not recorded which). These receptors were taken from a woman between 50 and 59 years old in a cohort exposed to, infected with or recovered from COVID-19 (not recorded which). Both conserved end residues are part of each CDR3. The D gene is left open where the match is weak. Expanded clones get a size class; other rows say once, few or many, or leave the size out.

TRBV4-1,TRBJ1-3,once,TRBD1,CASSQNRGRSSGNTIYF,TGCGCCAGCAGCCAAAACAGGGGCCGCAGCTCTGGAAACACCATATATTTT
TRBV19,TRBJ1-5,few,-,CASSSNRVVNQPQHF,TGTGCCAGTAGTAGCAACAGGGTTGTGAATCAGCCCCAGCATTTT
TRBV9,TRBJ1-3,-,-,CASSYLSGNTIYF,TGTGCCAGCAGCTACTTATCTGGAAACACCATATATTTT
TRBV4-1,TRBJ2-7,-,-,CASSQDPPGYYEQYF,TGCGCCAGCAGCCAAGATCCGCCAGGGTACTACGAGCAGTACTTC
TRBV7-2,TRBJ1-2,-,TRBD1,CASNPAGTGGYGYTF,TGTGCCAGCAACCCGGCCGGGACAGGGGGCTATGGCTACACCTTC
TRBV29-1,TRBJ2-3,once,-,CSVEGGTDTQYF,TGCAGCGTTGAAGGAGGGACAGATACGCAGTATTTT
TRBV11-1,TRBJ1-5,-,-,CASSTRTGLGQPQHF,TGTGCCAGCAGCACCCGGACGGGGTTGGGTCAGCCCCAGCATTTT
TRBV30,TRBJ1-1,-,-,CAWRPGREAFF,TGTGCCTGGAGGCCGGGTCGAGAAGCTTTCTTT
TRBV10-3,TRBJ1-3,-,-,CAISEPQGNTIYF,TGTGCCATCAGTGAGCCCCAAGGAAACACCATATATTTT
TRBV6-5,TRBJ1-2,-,-,CASSIPGIYGYTF,TGTGCCAGCAGTATACCAGGGATCTATGGCTACACCTTC
TRBV4-3,TRBJ1-4,-,-,CASSQDWGPPGEKLFF,TGCGCCAGCAGCCAAGATTGGGGCCCTCCCGGGGAAAAACTGTTTTTT
TRBV10-3,TRBJ2-3,few,-,CAISDPGHSTDTQYF,TGTGCCATCAGTGACCCAGGGCACAGCACAGATACGCAGTATTTT
TRBV6-2/TRBV6-3,TRBJ2-7,-,TRBD2,CASSRLGTSGSYEQYF,TGTGCCAGCAGCCGCCTCGGGACTAGCGGGAGCTACGAGCAGTACTTC
TRBV7-2,TRBJ2-2,-,TRBD2,CASSWSGGGTGELFF,TGTGCCAGCAGCTGGAGCGGGGGGGGCACCGGGGAGCTGTTTTTT
TRBV4-3,TRBJ1-4,-,-,CASSRGGWELFF,TGCGCCAGCAGCCGAGGAGGGTGGGAACTGTTTTTT
TRBV11-2,TRBJ2-7,-,-,CASSFENEQYF,TGTGCCAGCAGCTTCGAGAACGAGCAGTACTTC
TRBV5-8,TRBJ2-1,-,TRBD2,CASSSAGDPYNEQFF,TGTGCCAGCAGCTCAGCGGGGGACCCCTACAATGAGCAGTTCTTC
TRBV15,TRBJ1-2,-,-,CATSKPPRYYGYTF,TGTGCCACCAGCAAGCCCCCCCGCTACTATGGCTACACCTTC
TRBV4-3,TRBJ2-7,-,TRBD1,CASSPGTGAYEQYF,TGCGCCAGCAGCCCCGGGACAGGGGCCTACGAGCAGTACTTC
TRBV18,TRBJ1-4,-,-,CASSPANRREKLFF,TGTGCCAGCTCACCAGCAAATCGGAGGGAAAAACTGTTTTTT
TRBV2,TRBJ1-1,-,TRBD1,CASRDRDGGDTEAFF,TGTGCCAGCAGAGACAGGGATGGCGGGGACACTGAAGCTTTCTTT
TRBV29-1,TRBJ2-3,once,-,CSGSQAGLTDTQYF,TGCAGCGGATCACAAGCGGGCTTGACAGATACGCAGTATTTT
TRBV9,TRBJ2-3,-,TRBD1,CASSTPRQGHTDTQYF,TGTGCCAGCAGCACCCCCCGACAGGGGCACACAGATACGCAGTATTTT
TRBV5-1,TRBJ1-1,-,-,CASSPGKGGGTEAFF,TGCGCCAGCAGCCCTGGGAAAGGAGGAGGAACTGAAGCTTTCTTT
TRBV11-2,TRBJ1-2,few,-,CASSRLGGANYGYTF,TGTGCCAGCAGCCGTCTGGGGGGGGCCAACTATGGCTACACCTTC
TRBV7-7,TRBJ2-5,-,-,CASSKFRRQNQETQYF,TGTGCTAGCAGCAAGTTCCGGAGACAGAACCAAGAGACCCAGTACTTC